The sequence of this TCR beta chain was determined in a study of spatial heterogeneity in lung cancer. Study findings and constraints: Among blood samples, ubiquitous expanded tumor TCRs appeared more at resection than at follow-up.

CDR3 length: 13 residues. Trimming took off 3 bases at V and 7 bases at J, with 9 bases between the two ends. CDR1 is SEHNR and CDR2 is FQNEAQ in the germline V gene (reference sequence). Time point meaning: sample taken at primary tumor resection. Sequencing of whole RNA from tumor, nontumor lung or frozen PBMC involved no sorting. Samples came from 72 TRACERx patients with untreated early-stage lung cancer. TCRdb called the 5' RACE reads again in MiXCR, with one record for every CDR3 protein. The table lists more than 80,000 distinct CDR3 sequences, 10% to 15% of them singletons. This clonotype occurred a few times. Its antigen is as yet unknown.

Sequencing was performed on PBMCs, taken at surgery. The receptor was derived from a male donor with early-stage non-small cell lung cancer. The J gene is TRBJ1-4, the V gene TRBV7-9; D remains ambiguous. The CDR3 here is CASSFNAGEKLFF. In DNA, the CDR3 is TGTGCCAGCAGCTTTAACGCCGGTGAAAAACTGTTTTTT.